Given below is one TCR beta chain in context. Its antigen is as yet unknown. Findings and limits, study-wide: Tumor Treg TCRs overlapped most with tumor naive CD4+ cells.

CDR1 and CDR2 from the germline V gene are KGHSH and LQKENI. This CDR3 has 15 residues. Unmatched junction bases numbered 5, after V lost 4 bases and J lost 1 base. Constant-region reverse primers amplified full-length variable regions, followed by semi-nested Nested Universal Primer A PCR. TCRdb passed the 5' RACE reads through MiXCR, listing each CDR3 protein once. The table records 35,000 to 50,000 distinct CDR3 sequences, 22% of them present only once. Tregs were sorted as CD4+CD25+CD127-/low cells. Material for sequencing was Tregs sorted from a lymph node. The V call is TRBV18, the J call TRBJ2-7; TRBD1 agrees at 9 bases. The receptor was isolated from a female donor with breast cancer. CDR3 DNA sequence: TGTGCCAGCTCACTTTCGGGACAGGGATCCTACGAGCAGTACTTC. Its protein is CASSLSGQGSYEQYF.